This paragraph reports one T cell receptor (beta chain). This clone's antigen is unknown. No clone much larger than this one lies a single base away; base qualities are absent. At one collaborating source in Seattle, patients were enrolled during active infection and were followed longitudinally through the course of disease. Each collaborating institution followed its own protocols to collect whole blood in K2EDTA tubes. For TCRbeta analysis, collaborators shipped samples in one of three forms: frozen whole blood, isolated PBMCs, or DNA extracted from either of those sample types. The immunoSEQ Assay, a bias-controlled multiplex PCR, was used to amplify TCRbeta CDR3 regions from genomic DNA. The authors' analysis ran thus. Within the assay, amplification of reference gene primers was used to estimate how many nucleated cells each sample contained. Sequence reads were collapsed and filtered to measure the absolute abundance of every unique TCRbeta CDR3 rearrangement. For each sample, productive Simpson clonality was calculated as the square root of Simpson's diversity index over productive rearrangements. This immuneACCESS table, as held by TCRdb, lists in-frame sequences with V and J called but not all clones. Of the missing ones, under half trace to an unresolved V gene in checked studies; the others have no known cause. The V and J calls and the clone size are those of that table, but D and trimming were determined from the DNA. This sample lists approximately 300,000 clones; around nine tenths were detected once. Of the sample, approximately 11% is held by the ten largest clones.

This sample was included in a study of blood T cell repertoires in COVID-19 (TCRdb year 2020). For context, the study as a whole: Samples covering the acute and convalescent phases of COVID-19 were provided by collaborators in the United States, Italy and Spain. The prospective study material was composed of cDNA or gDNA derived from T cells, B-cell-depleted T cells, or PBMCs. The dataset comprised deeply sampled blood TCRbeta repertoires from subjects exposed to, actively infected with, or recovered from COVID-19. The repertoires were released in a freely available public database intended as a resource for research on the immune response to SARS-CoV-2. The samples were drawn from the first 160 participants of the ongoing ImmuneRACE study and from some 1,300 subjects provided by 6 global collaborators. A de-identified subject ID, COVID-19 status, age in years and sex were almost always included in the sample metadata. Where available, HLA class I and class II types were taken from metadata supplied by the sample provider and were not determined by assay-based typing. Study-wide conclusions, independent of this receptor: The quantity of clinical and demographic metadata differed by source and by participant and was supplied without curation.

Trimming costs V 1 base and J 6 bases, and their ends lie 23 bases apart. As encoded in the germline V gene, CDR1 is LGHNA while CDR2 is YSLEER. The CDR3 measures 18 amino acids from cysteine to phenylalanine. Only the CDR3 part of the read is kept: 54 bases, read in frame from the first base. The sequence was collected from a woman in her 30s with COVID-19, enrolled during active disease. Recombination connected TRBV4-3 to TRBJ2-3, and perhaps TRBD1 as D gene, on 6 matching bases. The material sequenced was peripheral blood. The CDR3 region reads CASSQGQTGTHERDTQYF. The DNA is TGCGCCAGCAGCCAAGGGCAAACCGGGACACATGAACGGGATACGCAGTATTTT.